The sequence of this T cell receptor (beta chain) was determined in a study of vaccination and CD4 T cells after COVID-19. The Oncomine TCR Beta short-read assay sequenced DNA from cultured CD4+ T cells. TCRdb recomputed calls from the PCR reads with MiXCR, one row per CDR3 protein. The table shows 9,500 to 15,000 distinct CDR3 sequences, with roughly 57% occurring only once. This CDR3 is 13 amino acids long. Trimming at V came to 5 bases and at J to 5 bases, leaving 4 bases not matched to a gene. Germline CDR1 is SEHNR and CDR2 is FQNEAQ (reference sequence). Details on this clonotype: The antigen is unknown.

Sample treatment: approximately nine-day PBMC culture with coronavirus spike peptide pools or control peptides (ViraFEST assay). The sample taken for sequencing was CD4+ T cells from blood, cultured in vitro. The sequence was obtained from a human donor who had recovered from COVID-19. The gene calls are TRBV7-9 and TRBJ2-7, with 9 positions matching TRBD1. This chain's CDR3 is CASSVGTGNEQYF. The CDR3 nucleotides read TGTGCCAGCAGCGTAGGGACAGGGAACGAGCAGTACTTC.